One sample yielded the 14 T cell receptor beta chains listed below, sequenced in a study of siplizumab effects on memory and regulatory T cells. Method: immunoSEQ multiplex PCR; TCRdb's copy keeps in-frame clones and lacks some. Altogether 70,000 to 95,000 clones are present, 93% being singletons, with the ten largest covering 5.5% to 7.5%. The specimen was CD8+ T cells sorted from blood. All receptors derive from a human donor in good health.

V usage is TRBV6-6 and J usage is TRBJ1-4, with D unresolved. The CDR3 runs to 11 residues. With 2 bases removed from V and 5 bases from J, the gap between germline ends came to 0 bases. Germline CDR1 reads MNHNY; CDR2 reads SVGAGI (reference sequence). The CDR3 spells CASSYNEKLFF. The CDR3 DNA follows: TGTGCCAGCAGTTACAATGAAAAACTGTTTTTT.

This chain links TRBV2 with TRBJ2-7; D gene uncertain. In germline, CDR1 is SNHLY, CDR2 FYNNEI. The CDR3 length is 11 residues. V gave up 5 bases and J gave up 5 bases, with 7 bases separating them. CDR3 sequence: CASSNTDEQYF. The CDR3 nucleotides read TGTGCCAGCAGTAATACCGACGAGCAGTACTTC. Looking up the rest from reference TRBV2 and TRBJ2-7 gives the full variable domain: EPEVTQTPSHQVTQMGQEVILRCVPISNHLYFYWYRQILGQKVEFLVSFYNNEISEKSEIFDDQFSVERPDGSNFTLKIRSTKLEDSAMYFCASSNTDEQYFGPGTRLTVT.

This clone was observed a single time. The sample contains more than one DNA sequence encoding this CDR3. The rearrangement links TRBV7-9 to TRBJ1-1; D gene ambiguous. Germline V gene data show CDR1 as SEHNR and CDR2 as FQNEAQ (reference sequence). The V and J ends lost 3 bases and 1 base respectively, with 3 bases between them. The CDR3 length is 12 residues. The CDR3 DNA is TGTGCCAGCAGCTTTGGGAACACTGAAGCTTTCTTT. Protein product: CASSFGNTEAFF. The full variable domain, completed using reference TRBV7-9 and TRBJ1-1, is DTGVSQNPRHKITKRGQNVTFRCDPISEHNRLYWYRQTLGQGPEFLTYFQNEAQLEKSRLLSDRFSAERPKGSFSTLEIQRTEQGDSAMYLCASSFGNTEAFFGQGTRLTVV.

This sequence joins TRBV27 and TRBJ2-5; D not certain. Per the germline V gene, CDR1 is MNHEY and CDR2 is SMNVEV (reference sequence). The CDR3 contains 14 residues. V gave up 5 bases and J gave up 1 base, with 11 bases separating them. CDR3 amino acids: CASSPWTTQETQYF. CDR3 bases: TGTGCCAGCAGTCCTTGGACGACCCAAGAGACCCAGTACTTC.

V and J are TRBV30 and TRBJ2-6; D perhaps matches TRBD2 (6 bases). Per the germline V gene, CDR1 is GTSNPN and CDR2 is SVGIG (reference sequence). The CDR3 covers 14 residues. Trimming removed 7 bases at V and 2 bases at J, with 12 bases between. The CDR3 here is CASSEGAGANVLTF. The CDR3 bases are TGTGCCTCGTCGGAGGGTGCTGGGGCCAACGTCCTGACTTTC.

The rearrangement links TRBV4-1 to TRBJ1-6; D not certain. The V and J ends lost 2 bases and 11 bases respectively, with 10 bases between them. Germline V gene data show CDR1 as MGHRA and CDR2 as YSYEKL. The CDR3 contains 13 residues. The CDR3 region is CASSQQRVAPLHF. The CDR3 region has the DNA TGCGCCAGCAGCCAACAGAGGGTGGCACCCCTCCACTTT.

There are a few counts of this clone. CDR3 region: CASSPHTGTGDGYTF. The CDR3 bases are TGTGCCAGCAGCCCGCATACCGGGACAGGGGATGGCTACACCTTC. This rearrangement joins TRBV11-2 to TRBJ1-2; TRBD1 matches at 10 bases. Per germline, CDR1 SGHAT and CDR2 FQNNGV. With V trimmed by 5 bases and J by 6 bases, 9 bases remained unmatched. The CDR3 consists of 15 residues. Drawing the rest from reference TRBV11-2 and TRBJ1-2, the complete variable domain is EAGVAQSPRYKIIEKRQSVAFWCNPISGHATLYWYQQILGQGPKLLIQFQNNGVVDDSQLPKDRFSAERLKGVDSTLKIQPAKLEDSAVYLCASSPHTGTGDGYTFGSGTRLTVV.

This chain connects TRBV11-2 to TRBJ1-2; TRBD1 aligns across 7 bases. The junction had 5 bases not matched to a gene; V was cut back by 1 base and J by 3 bases. The CDR3 totals 15 residues. CDR1 and CDR2 from the germline V gene are SGHAT and FQNNGV. In nucleotides, the CDR3 is TGTGCCAGCAGCTTAGTTGGCAGGGGGGACTATGGCTACACCTTC. Its translation is CASSLVGRGDYGYTF.

V is TRBV19 and J is TRBJ1-2, with 10 nucleotides matching TRBD1. The CDR3 has 17 residues. The germline V gene has CDR1 LNHDA and CDR2 SQIVND (reference sequence). Losses at the gene ends were 3 bases for V and 8 bases for J; bases not matched to a gene: 15. In DNA form, the CDR3 reads TGTGCCAGTAGTATGGAGTTAAACCGTGGACAGGGGGTCGGCTACACCTTC. Protein sequence: CASSMELNRGQGVGYTF.

The chain carries TRBV19 and TRBJ2-1, with D possibly being TRBD1 (5 bases). The CDR3 covers 15 residues. V was cut by 6 bases and J by 5 bases, with 17 bases left in between. Germline V gene data show CDR1 as LNHDA and CDR2 as SQIVND (reference sequence). CDR3 residues: CASRNRILNDNEQFF. The CDR3 DNA sequence: TGTGCCAGTAGAAACAGGATCCTCAATGACAATGAGCAGTTCTTC.

This clone was counted once. The chain joins TRBV7-6 to TRBJ2-3; TRBD2 matches 7 bases. After removal of 1 base from V and 2 bases from J, the junction contained 12 bases not matched to a gene. The CDR3 covers 18 residues. CDR1 SGHVS and CDR2 FNYEAQ come from the germline V gene. DNA of the CDR3: TGTGCCAGCAGCTTAGTTGTCGTCGCGGGGGACCTCACAGATACGCAGTATTTT. Protein product: CASSLVVVAGDLTDTQYF.

The chain joins TRBV5-1 to TRBJ2-3; 9 nucleotides line up with TRBD1. Per the germline V gene, CDR1 is SGHRS and CDR2 is YFSETQ. The trim removed 0 bases at V and 6 bases at J, leaving 8 bases unmatched. This CDR3 is built from 16 residues. The CDR3 nucleotides are TGCGCCAGCAGCTTGGGCGACAGGGGGGTTACTGATACGCAGTATTTT. Amino acids: CASSLGDRGVTDTQYF.

In nucleotides, the CDR3 is TGTGCCAGCAGCCAAGAAGGGACTAGTCGCTGGGAGCAGTTCTTC. It translates to CASSQEGTSRWEQFF. The V gene is TRBV4-2, the J gene TRBJ2-1, with 8 bases that match TRBD2. The germline V gene encodes CDR1 LGHNA and CDR2 YNFKEQ. Trimming removed 0 bases from V and 10 bases from J; junction bases left unmatched: 8. This CDR3 comprises 15 residues.

The genes are TRBV30 and TRBJ1-1; D gene uncertain. Germline loops: CDR1 GTSNPN, CDR2 SVGIG (reference sequence). This CDR3 has 11 amino acids. V was shortened by 5 bases and J by 5 bases, with 9 bases between the two germline ends. The CDR3 region has the DNA TGTGCCTGGCTGGGCCCAACTGAAGCTTTCTTT. It is translated as CAWLGPTEAFF.